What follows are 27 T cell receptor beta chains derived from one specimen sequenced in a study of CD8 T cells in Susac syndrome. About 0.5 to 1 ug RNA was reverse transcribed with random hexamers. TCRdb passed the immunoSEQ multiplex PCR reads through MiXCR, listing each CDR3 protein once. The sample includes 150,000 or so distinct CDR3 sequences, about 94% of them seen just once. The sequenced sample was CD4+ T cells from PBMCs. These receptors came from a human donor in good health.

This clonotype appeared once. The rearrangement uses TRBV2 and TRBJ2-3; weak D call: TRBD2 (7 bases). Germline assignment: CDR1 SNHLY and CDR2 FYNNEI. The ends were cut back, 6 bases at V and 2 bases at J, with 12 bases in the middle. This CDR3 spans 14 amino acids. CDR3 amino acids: CASRTGGLTDTQYF. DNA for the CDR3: TGTGCCAGCAGGACGGGGGGCCTCACAGATACGCAGTATTTT.

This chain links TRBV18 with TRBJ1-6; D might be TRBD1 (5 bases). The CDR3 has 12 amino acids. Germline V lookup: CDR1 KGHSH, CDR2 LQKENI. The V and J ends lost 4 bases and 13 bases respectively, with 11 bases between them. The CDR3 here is CASSRDGGPLHF. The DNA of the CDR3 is TGTGCCAGCTCACGGGATGGGGGTCCCCTCCACTTT.

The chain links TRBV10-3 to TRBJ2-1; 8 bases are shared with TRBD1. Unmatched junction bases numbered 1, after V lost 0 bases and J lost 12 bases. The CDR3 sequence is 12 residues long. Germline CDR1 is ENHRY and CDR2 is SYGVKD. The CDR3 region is CAISESGQGQFF. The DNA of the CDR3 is TGTGCCATCAGTGAGTCTGGACAGGGGCAGTTCTTC.

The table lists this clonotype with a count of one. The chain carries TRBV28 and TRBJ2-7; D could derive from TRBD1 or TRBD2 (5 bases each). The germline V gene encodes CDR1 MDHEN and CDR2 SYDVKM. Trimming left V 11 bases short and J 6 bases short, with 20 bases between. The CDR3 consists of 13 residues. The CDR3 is CAGAAAPGGEQYF. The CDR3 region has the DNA TGTGCCGGCGCCGCGGCCCCTGGGGGCGAGCAGTACTTC.

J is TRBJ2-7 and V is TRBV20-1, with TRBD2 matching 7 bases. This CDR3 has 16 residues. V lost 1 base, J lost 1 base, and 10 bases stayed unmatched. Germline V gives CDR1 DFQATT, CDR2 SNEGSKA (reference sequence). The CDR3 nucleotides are TGCAGTGCTAGAGCACGCCAGCGGGGATGGTCCTACGAGCAGTACTTC. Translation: CSARARQRGWSYEQYF.

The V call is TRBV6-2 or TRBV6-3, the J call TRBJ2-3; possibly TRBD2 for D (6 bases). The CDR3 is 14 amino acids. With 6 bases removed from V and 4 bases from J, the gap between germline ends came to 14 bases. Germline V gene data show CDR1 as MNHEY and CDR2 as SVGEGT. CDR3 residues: CASSDRGGADTQYF. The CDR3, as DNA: TGTGCCAGCAGCGACCGCGGCGGGGCAGATACGCAGTATTTT.

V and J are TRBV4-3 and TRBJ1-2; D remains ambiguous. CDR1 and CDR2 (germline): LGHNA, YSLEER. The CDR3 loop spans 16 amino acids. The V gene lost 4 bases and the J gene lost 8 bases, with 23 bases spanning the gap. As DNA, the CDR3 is TGCGCCAGCAGCCTCGCTCAACCGGGGAGCGGTGGAGGCTACACCTTC. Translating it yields CASSLAQPGSGGGYTF.

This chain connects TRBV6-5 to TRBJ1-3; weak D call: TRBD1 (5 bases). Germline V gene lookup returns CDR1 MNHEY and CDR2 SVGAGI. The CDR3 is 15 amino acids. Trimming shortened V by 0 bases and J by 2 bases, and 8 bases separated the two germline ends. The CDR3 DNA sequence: TGTGCCAGCAGTTACTCTTCAGGGACTGGAAACACCATATATTTT. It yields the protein CASSYSSGTGNTIYF.

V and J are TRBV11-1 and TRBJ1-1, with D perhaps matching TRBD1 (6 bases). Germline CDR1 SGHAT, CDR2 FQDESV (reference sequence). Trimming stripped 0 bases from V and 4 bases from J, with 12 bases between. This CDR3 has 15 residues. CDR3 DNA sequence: TGTGCCAGCAGCTTAGCGGGGGGCCGGGGCACTGAAGCTTTCTTT. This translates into CASSLAGGRGTEAFF.

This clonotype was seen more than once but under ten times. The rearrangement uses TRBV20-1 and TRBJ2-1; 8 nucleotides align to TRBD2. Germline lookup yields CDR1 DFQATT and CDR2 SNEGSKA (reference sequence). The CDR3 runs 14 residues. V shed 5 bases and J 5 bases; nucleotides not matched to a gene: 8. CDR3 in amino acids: CSAGRGSGNNEQFF. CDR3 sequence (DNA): TGCAGTGCTGGTCGGGGTAGCGGGAACAATGAGCAGTTCTTC.

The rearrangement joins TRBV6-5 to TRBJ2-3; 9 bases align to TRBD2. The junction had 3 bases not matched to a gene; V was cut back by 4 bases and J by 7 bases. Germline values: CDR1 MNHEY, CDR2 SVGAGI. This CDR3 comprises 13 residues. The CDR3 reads CASSLLAGNTQYF. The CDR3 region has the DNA TGTGCCAGCAGTTTGCTAGCGGGAAATACGCAGTATTTT.

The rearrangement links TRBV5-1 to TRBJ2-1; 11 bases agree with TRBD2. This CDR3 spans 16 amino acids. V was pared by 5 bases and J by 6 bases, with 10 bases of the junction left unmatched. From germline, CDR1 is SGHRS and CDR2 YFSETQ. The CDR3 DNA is TGCGCCAGCAGGGGTAGCGGGGGGGCCGGTTCCAATGAGCAGTTCTTC. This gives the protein CASRGSGGAGSNEQFF. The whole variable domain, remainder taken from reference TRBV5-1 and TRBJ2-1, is KAGVTQTPRYLIKTRGQQVTLSCSPISGHRSVSWYQQTPGQGLQFLFEYFSETQRNKGNFPGRFSGRQFSNSRSEMNVSTLELGDSALYLCASRGSGGAGSNEQFFGPGTRLTVL.

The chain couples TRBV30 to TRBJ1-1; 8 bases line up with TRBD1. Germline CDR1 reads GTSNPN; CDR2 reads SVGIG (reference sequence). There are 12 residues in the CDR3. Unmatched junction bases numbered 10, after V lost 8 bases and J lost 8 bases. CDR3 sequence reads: CAGGQAGGEAFF. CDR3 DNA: TGTGCCGGGGGACAGGCCGGAGGGGAAGCTTTCTTT.

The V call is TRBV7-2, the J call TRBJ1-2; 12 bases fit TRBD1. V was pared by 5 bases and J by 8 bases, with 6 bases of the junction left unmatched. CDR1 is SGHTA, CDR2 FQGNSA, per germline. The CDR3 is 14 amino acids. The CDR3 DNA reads TGTGCCAGCAGCGTTACCGGGACAGGGGGCGGCTACACCTTC. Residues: CASSVTGTGGGYTF.

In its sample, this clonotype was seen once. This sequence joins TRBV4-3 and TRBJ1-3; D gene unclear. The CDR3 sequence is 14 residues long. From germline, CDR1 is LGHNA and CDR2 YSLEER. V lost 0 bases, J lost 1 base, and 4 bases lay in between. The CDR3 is CASSQEMSGNTIYF. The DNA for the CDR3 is TGCGCCAGCAGCCAAGAAATGTCTGGAAACACCATATATTTT.

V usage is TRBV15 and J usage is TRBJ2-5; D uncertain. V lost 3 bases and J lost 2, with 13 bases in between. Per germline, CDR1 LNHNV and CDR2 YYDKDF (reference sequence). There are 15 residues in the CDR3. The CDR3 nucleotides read TGTGCCACCAGCAGCGGGCCAGGCTCGCAAGAGACCCAGTACTTC. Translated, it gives CATSSGPGSQETQYF. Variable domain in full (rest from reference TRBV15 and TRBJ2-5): DAMVIQNPRYQVTQFGKPVTLSCSQTLNHNVMYWYQQKSSQAPKLLFHYYDKDFNNEADTPDNFQSRRPNTSFCFLDIRSPGLGDTAMYLCATSSGPGSQETQYFGPGTRLLVL.

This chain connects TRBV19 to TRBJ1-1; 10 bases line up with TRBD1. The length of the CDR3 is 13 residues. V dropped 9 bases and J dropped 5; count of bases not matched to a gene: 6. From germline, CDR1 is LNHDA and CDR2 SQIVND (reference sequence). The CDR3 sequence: CASRDRGRTEAFF. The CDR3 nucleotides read TGTGCCAGCCGGGACAGGGGTCGAACTGAAGCTTTCTTT.

The CDR3 is CASSASRSSYNEQFF. The CDR3 DNA is TGCGCCAGCAGCGCTAGCCGAAGCTCCTACAATGAGCAGTTCTTC. The chain employs TRBV5-1 and TRBJ2-1; D is perhaps TRBD2 (5 bases). Deletions cut 4 bases from V and 0 bases from J, with 11 bases between. Germline CDR1 reads SGHRS; CDR2 reads YFSETQ. The CDR3 has 15 amino acids. The whole variable domain, filled in from reference TRBV5-1 and TRBJ2-1, reads KAGVTQTPRYLIKTRGQQVTLSCSPISGHRSVSWYQQTPGQGLQFLFEYFSETQRNKGNFPGRFSGRQFSNSRSEMNVSTLELGDSALYLCASSASRSSYNEQFFGPGTRLTVL.

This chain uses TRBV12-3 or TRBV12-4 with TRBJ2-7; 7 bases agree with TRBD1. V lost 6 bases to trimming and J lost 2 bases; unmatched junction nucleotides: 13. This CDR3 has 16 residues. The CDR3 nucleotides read TGTGCCAGCAGCGGCGATGGGGGAAGGGGGCCCTACGAGCAGTACTTC. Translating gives CASSGDGGRGPYEQYF.

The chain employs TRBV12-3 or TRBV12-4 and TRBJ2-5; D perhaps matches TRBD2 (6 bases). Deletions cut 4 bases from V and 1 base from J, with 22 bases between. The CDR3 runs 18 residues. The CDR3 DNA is TGTGCCAGCAGTTCCGTTATGAGGGGAGGCGACCTCCAAGAGACCCAGTACTTC. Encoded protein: CASSSVMRGGDLQETQYF.

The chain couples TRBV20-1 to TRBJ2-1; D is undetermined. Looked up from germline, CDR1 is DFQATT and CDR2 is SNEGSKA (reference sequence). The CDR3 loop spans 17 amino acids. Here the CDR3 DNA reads TGCACCAGTGCAATACGTGGAGTAGCCGGGTCCTACAATGAGCAGTTCTTC. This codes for CTSAIRGVAGSYNEQFF.

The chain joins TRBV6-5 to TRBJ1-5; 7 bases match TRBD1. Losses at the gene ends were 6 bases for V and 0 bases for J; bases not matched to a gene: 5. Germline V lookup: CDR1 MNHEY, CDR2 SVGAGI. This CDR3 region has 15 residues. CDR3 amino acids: CASRTGSGSNQPQHF. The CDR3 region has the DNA TGTGCCAGCAGGACAGGGAGCGGTAGCAATCAGCCCCAGCATTTT.

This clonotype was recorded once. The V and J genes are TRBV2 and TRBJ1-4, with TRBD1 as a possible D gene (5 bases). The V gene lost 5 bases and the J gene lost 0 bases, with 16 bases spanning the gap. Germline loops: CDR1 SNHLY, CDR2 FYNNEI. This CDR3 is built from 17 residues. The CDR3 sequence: CASSKRTIPTTNEKLFF. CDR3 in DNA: TGTGCCAGCAGTAAACGGACAATTCCTACAACTAATGAAAAACTGTTTTTT.

The CDR3 nucleotides read TGTGCCAGTAGTATTACGGGGATTGGGAGAACCTACGAGCAGTACTTC. This gives the protein CASSITGIGRTYEQYF. The chain combines TRBV19 with TRBJ2-7; D is possibly TRBD2 (5 bases). The CDR3 contains 16 residues. V was clipped by 3 bases and J by 2 bases, with 17 bases between them. The germline gives CDR1 LNHDA, CDR2 SQIVND (reference sequence). Looking up the rest from reference TRBV19 and TRBJ2-7 gives the full variable domain: DGGITQSPKYLFRKEGQNVTLSCEQNLNHDAMYWYRQDPGQGLRLIYYSQIVNDFQKGDIAEGYSVSREKKESFPLTVTSAQKNPTAFYLCASSITGIGRTYEQYFGPGTRLTVT.

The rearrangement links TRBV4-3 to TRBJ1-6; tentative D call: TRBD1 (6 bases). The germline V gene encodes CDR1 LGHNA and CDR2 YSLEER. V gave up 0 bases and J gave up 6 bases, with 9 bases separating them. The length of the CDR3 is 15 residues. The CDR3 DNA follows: TGCGCCAGCAGCCAAGATTGGACAGCTAATTCACCCCTCCACTTT. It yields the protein CASSQDWTANSPLHF.

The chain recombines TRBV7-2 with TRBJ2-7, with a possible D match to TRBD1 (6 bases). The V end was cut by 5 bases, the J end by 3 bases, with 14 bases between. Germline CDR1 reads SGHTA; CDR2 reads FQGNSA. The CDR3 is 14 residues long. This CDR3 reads CASSREDSYYEQYF. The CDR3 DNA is TGTGCCAGCAGCCGAGAGGACAGTTACTACGAGCAGTACTTC.

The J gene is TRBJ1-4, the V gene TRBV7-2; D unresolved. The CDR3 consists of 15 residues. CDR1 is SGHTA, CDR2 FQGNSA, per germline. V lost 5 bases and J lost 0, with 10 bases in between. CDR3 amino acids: CASSPGSTTNEKLFF. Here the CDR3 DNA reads TGTGCCAGCAGCCCGGGGTCTACAACTAATGAAAAACTGTTTTTT. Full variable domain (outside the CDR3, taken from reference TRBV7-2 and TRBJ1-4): GAGVSQSPSNKVTEKGKDVELRCDPISGHTALYWYRQSLGQGLEFLIYFQGNSAPDKSGLPSDRFSAERTGGSVSTLTIQRTQQEDSAVYLCASSPGSTTNEKLFFGSGTQLSVL.